The present TCR beta chain was sequenced within a study of cytotoxic CD8 clonotypes in ibrutinib-treated CLL. Study as a whole: Complete response was seen in 2 patients and partial in some 24; roughly twelve progressed and roughly 15 stayed remitted after a median approximately 70 months. The study, taken as a whole, reports: Clonality grew at ibrutinib response; at progression, it decreased back toward baseline. Once treatment began, public clonotypes, which were uncommon, contracted or stayed stable. Clonality correlated strongly with circulating CD8+ T cells and exceeded age-matched healthy donors at baseline.

The data were produced by immunoSEQ multiplex PCR, yet TCRdb's version contains in-frame clones alone and is incomplete. The sample has 100,000 or so clones, about 50% seen once. As to this clone: No antigen is known for it.

Germline V gives CDR1 MNHEY, CDR2 SVGAGI. V was cut by 6 bases and J by 2 bases, with 8 bases left in between. This CDR3 comprises 13 residues. The clonotype originates from a human donor with chronic lymphocytic leukemia. The sample in question was PBMCs, obtained after 24 months of ibrutinib treatment. The genes are TRBV6-5 and TRBJ1-5; D remains ambiguous. The CDR3, as DNA: TGTGCCAGCAGAGAGAGTGGCAATCAGCCCCAGCATTTT. Its protein is CASRESGNQPQHF.